Shown below are 30 T cell receptor beta chains from a single sample sequenced in a study of metastatic and nonmetastatic thyroid tumors. No treatment had been given to any patient before thyroid surgery. Via MiXCR, TCRdb re-called the PCR reads. In the table there are 30,000 to 45,000 clones, around 20% of which are singletons. Material for sequencing was blood. All receptors come from a female donor with papillary thyroid cancer or a benign thyroid nodule (not recorded which). Some clones in this sample may be carry-over from other donors' samples.

The chain uses TRBV20-1 and TRBJ2-7; 11 positions match TRBD2. Germline loops: CDR1 DFQATT, CDR2 SNEGSKA (reference sequence). This CDR3 region has 13 residues. The ends lost 4 bases at V and 3 bases at J; junction bases unmatched: 2. DNA of the CDR3: TGCAGTGCTATACTAGCGGGAGTCTACGAGCAGTACTTC. The encoded protein is CSAILAGVYEQYF.

This clone was seen once. The rearrangement uses TRBV19 and TRBJ2-1; 7 nucleotides agree with TRBD2. There are 16 residues in the CDR3. The germline V gene has CDR1 LNHDA and CDR2 SQIVND (reference sequence). After removal of 2 bases from V and 7 bases from J, the junction contained 11 bases not matched to a gene. CDR3 region: CASSIFLGEGQNEQFF. The CDR3, as DNA: TGTGCCAGTAGTATATTTTTAGGGGAGGGCCAAAATGAGCAGTTCTTC.

This clone appeared many times. Possible read error: a much larger clone is one base away. This rearrangement joins TRBV2 to TRBJ2-5; 12 nucleotides match TRBD1. Trimming at V came to 8 bases and at J to 8 bases, leaving 9 bases not matched to a gene. Germline CDR1 and CDR2: SNHLY and FYNNEI. CDR3 length: 14 residues. DNA for the CDR3: TGTGCCAGCTCGGGGACAGGGGGCGGAGATACCCAGTACTTC. Translation gives CASSGTGGGDTQYF.

The genes are TRBV28 and TRBJ1-5, with 9 bases fitting TRBD1. J lost 10 bases, V lost 6 bases, and 13 bases had no gene match. CDR3 length: 15 amino acids. CDR1 MDHEN and CDR2 SYDVKM come from the germline V gene. CDR3 residues: CASSVPRQGGQPQHF. The CDR3 DNA sequence: TGTGCCAGCAGCGTACCGCGACAGGGGGGTCAACCCCAGCATTTT.

J is TRBJ1-1 and V is TRBV5-5; D gene unclear. The CDR3 spans 15 residues. CDR1 is SGHKS, CDR2 YYEKEE, per germline (reference sequence). V was clipped by 2 bases and J by 5 bases, with 16 bases between them. The CDR3 sequence is CASSFTQSGVTEAFF. In nucleotides, the CDR3 is TGTGCCAGCAGCTTTACTCAATCCGGCGTAACTGAAGCTTTCTTT.

This clone was detected many times. The J gene is TRBJ2-7, the V gene TRBV19, with TRBD1 matching 8 bases. J gave up 0 bases and V 0 bases, and 7 bases lay outside the gene matches. Germline values: CDR1 LNHDA, CDR2 SQIVND (reference sequence). The CDR3 is 17 residues long. This CDR3 reads CASSIDGQGATSYEQYF. CDR3 bases: TGTGCCAGTAGTATAGACGGACAGGGCGCGACCTCCTACGAGCAGTACTTC. Looking up the rest from reference TRBV19 and TRBJ2-7 gives the full variable domain: DGGITQSPKYLFRKEGQNVTLSCEQNLNHDAMYWYRQDPGQGLRLIYYSQIVNDFQKGDIAEGYSVSREKKESFPLTVTSAQKNPTAFYLCASSIDGQGATSYEQYFGPGTRLTVT.

This clone was seen many times. This chain uses TRBV7-9 with TRBJ2-5; TRBD2 matches 16 bases. CDR1 SEHNR and CDR2 FQNEAQ come from the germline V gene (reference sequence). V lost 4 bases and J lost 9; bases outside the gene matches: 2. The CDR3 extends over 14 amino acids. CDR3 DNA sequence: TGTGCCAGCAGCTCAGGGACTAGCGGGAGGGCCCAGTACTTC. The encoded protein is CASSSGTSGRAQYF.

This clone was picked up many times. This chain uses TRBV4-2 with TRBJ2-2; 9 bases map to TRBD1. This CDR3 has 17 amino acids. The trim removed 4 bases at V and 1 base at J, leaving 7 bases unmatched. Germline CDR1 and CDR2: LGHNA and YNFKEQ. In DNA, the CDR3 is TGTGCCAGCAGCCCCCTGGACAGGGGATGGAACACCGGGGAGCTGTTTTTT. Translating it yields CASSPLDRGWNTGELFF.

This clone occurred many times. The V gene is TRBV19, the J gene TRBJ1-1; possible D gene TRBD1, 5 bases. The length of the CDR3 is 13 residues. Trimming stripped 3 bases from V and 3 bases from J, with 8 bases between. Germline-derived CDR1 and CDR2 are LNHDA and SQIVND (reference sequence). The CDR3 region is CASSIAGHTEAFF. The CDR3 DNA follows: TGTGCCAGTAGTATTGCAGGGCACACTGAAGCTTTCTTT.

This clone was observed a handful of times. V usage is TRBV28 and J usage is TRBJ1-6; 9 positions agree with TRBD1. This CDR3 comprises 14 residues. The ends lost 4 bases at V and 8 bases at J; junction bases unmatched: 3. From germline, CDR1 is MDHEN and CDR2 SYDVKM. The CDR3 region has the DNA TGTGCCAGCAGTTCCGGGACAGGGTATTCACCCCTCCACTTT. Translating gives CASSSGTGYSPLHF.

This clone was recorded many times. This chain uses TRBV11-2 with TRBJ2-7; D remains ambiguous. V lost 5 bases to trimming and J lost 3 bases, with 8 bases between them. This CDR3 spans 12 amino acids. CDR1 and CDR2 (germline): SGHAT, FQNNGV. The CDR3 bases are TGTGCCAGCAGCGAGACCCGCTACGAGCAGTACTTC. Encoded protein: CASSETRYEQYF.

This clone was counted ten times or more. The rearrangement uses TRBV10-1 and TRBJ1-5; maybe TRBD1 (6 bases). The CDR3 spans 14 residues. CDR1 is WNHNN and CDR2 is SYGVQD in the germline V gene (reference sequence). Between the trimmed V and J ends, which lost 6 bases and 4 bases, there was a span of 13 bases. The CDR3 reads CASSPAGDNQPQHF. The CDR3, as DNA: TGCGCCAGCAGCCCGGCAGGGGATAATCAGCCCCAGCATTTT.

In this sample, this clone turned up many times. V and J are TRBV2 and TRBJ2-1; no clear D. Germline assignment: CDR1 SNHLY and CDR2 FYNNEI. This CDR3 has 13 amino acids. V was shortened by 3 bases and J by 10 bases, with 13 bases between the two germline ends. The CDR3 nucleotides read TGTGCCAGCAGTGATAACACGATGGGCGAGCAGTTCTTC. Protein product: CASSDNTMGEQFF.

The V and J genes are TRBV11-3 and TRBJ1-2; the match to TRBD1 covers 7 bases. The CDR3 covers 14 residues. The J segment lost 6 bases and the V segment lost 5 bases, leaving 9 bases of the junction unmatched. Germline V lookup: CDR1 SGHNT, CDR2 YENEEA. The CDR3 sequence: CASSGGQVLNGYTF. Written as DNA, the CDR3 is TGTGCCAGCAGCGGCGGACAGGTCCTAAATGGCTACACCTTC.

The sample holds many counts of this clone. The chain combines TRBV28 with TRBJ1-5, with 7 bases matching TRBD1. The CDR3 totals 16 residues. The V gene's germline CDR1 is MDHEN and CDR2 SYDVKM. Trimming at V came to 3 bases and at J to 7 bases, leaving 12 bases not matched to a gene. CDR3 in amino acids: CASSFLPGTATQPQHF. DNA for the CDR3: TGTGCCAGCAGTTTCCTACCCGGGACAGCGACCCAGCCCCAGCATTTT.

This clone was detected only a few times. This rearrangement joins TRBV6-1 to TRBJ2-1, with 9 bases that match TRBD2. Germline CDR1 is MNHNS and CDR2 is SASEGT. CDR3 size: 16 residues. With 7 bases clipped from V and 1 base from J, the junction kept 8 bases outside the gene matches. This chain's CDR3 is CASMLRREGSYNEQFF. The CDR3 DNA sequence: TGTGCCAGCATGCTGAGGCGGGAGGGATCCTACAATGAGCAGTTCTTC.

This clone was recorded many times. J is TRBJ2-1 and V is TRBV20-1, with D possibly TRBD2 on 5 matching bases. The CDR3 consists of 13 residues. With 5 bases removed from V and 5 bases from J, the gap between germline ends came to 13 bases. CDR1 and CDR2 (germline): DFQATT, SNEGSKA (reference sequence). The CDR3 sequence: CSAGRSVNNEQFF. CDR3 nucleotides: TGCAGTGCTGGACGTAGCGTAAACAATGAGCAGTTCTTC.

This clone was recorded many times. The chain carries TRBV29-1 and TRBJ2-7; no clear D. The CDR3 has 14 amino acids. V lost 2 bases to trimming and J lost 2 bases, with 13 bases between them. Germline V lookup: CDR1 SQVTM, CDR2 ANQGSEA. CDR3 in amino acids: CSVELRQNAYEQYF. CDR3 nucleotide sequence: TGCAGCGTTGAACTTCGCCAAAATGCCTACGAGCAGTACTTC.

At least ten counts were recorded for this clone. The chain has TRBV6-2 or TRBV6-3 and TRBJ1-5; D possibly corresponds to TRBD1 (5 bases). Between the trimmed V and J ends, which lost 6 bases and 4 bases, there was a span of 10 bases. This CDR3 comprises 13 residues. The germline V gene has CDR1 MNHEY and CDR2 SVGEGT. The CDR3 loop is CASRRPGNQPQHF. CDR3 in DNA: TGTGCCAGCAGAAGACCAGGGAATCAGCCCCAGCATTTT.

This clone is medium-sized (0.01 to 0.1%) by share. The chain combines TRBV6-1 with TRBJ1-5, with D unclear. CDR1 MNHNS and CDR2 SASEGT come from the germline V gene. Between the trimmed V and J ends, which lost 2 bases and 0 bases, there was a span of 11 bases. The CDR3 length is 16 residues. The CDR3 region is CASSETVIHSNQPQHF. DNA of the CDR3: TGTGCCAGCAGTGAAACGGTAATTCATAGCAATCAGCCCCAGCATTTT.

V gene TRBV11-1 combines with J gene TRBJ2-1, with 11 positions matching TRBD2. The germline V gene encodes CDR1 SGHAT and CDR2 FQDESV (reference sequence). The CDR3 consists of 16 residues. Trimming removed 2 bases from V and 9 bases from J; junction bases left unmatched: 9. DNA for the CDR3: TGTGCCAGCAGCTTATTATTACTAGCGGGAGTTTTTGAGCAGTTCTTC. Translating it yields CASSLLLLAGVFEQFF.

This clone was seen repeatedly, ten times or more. V gene TRBV3-1 combines with J gene TRBJ2-6; TRBD2 is a possible D gene (6 bases). The V gene's germline CDR1 is LGHDT and CDR2 YNNKEL (reference sequence). CDR3 length: 15 amino acids. V was trimmed by 1 base and J by 8 bases, leaving 12 bases between them. CDR3 bases: TGTGCCAGCAGCCAAGCCGGGACTCCCCCCAACGTCCTGACTTTC. Its protein is CASSQAGTPPNVLTF.

The rearrangement joins TRBV5-1 to TRBJ2-2; 7 bases map to TRBD1. Trimming removed 4 bases from V and 1 base from J; junction bases left unmatched: 4. Germline CDR1 reads SGHRS; CDR2 reads YFSETQ. The CDR3 length is 15 residues. CDR3 region: CASSPRQGNTGELFF. In DNA form, the CDR3 reads TGCGCCAGCAGCCCCCGACAGGGGAACACCGGGGAGCTGTTTTTT.

On this clone itself: A read error is likely, as this CDR3 ends without the conserved phenylalanine or tryptophan. V gene TRBV27 combines with J gene TRBJ2-1, with 12 nucleotides matching TRBD2. CDR3 length: 15 residues. Trimming cost V 6 bases and J 9 bases; bases outside gene matches: 9. Germline CDR1 MNHEY, CDR2 SMNVEV (reference sequence). The CDR3 DNA reads TGTGCCAGCAGCCCGAGACTAGCGGGAGCATCTGAGCAGTTCTTA. Encoded protein: CASSPRLAGASEQFL.

The table lists this clone with many counts. V is TRBV5-1 and J is TRBJ2-5; 7 bases map to TRBD1. Germline CDR1 reads SGHRS; CDR2 reads YFSETQ. The CDR3 is made up of 14 amino acids. J lost 5 bases, V lost 5 bases, and 9 bases had no gene match. In DNA form, the CDR3 reads TGCGCCAGCAGTAGACAGGGATCGGAGGAGACCCAGTACTTC. It translates to CASSRQGSEETQYF.

The CDR3 nucleotides read TGTGCCAGCTCACCACCGGGGCCTCCCTACAATGAGCAGTTCTTC. Residues: CASSPPGPPYNEQFF. The V gene is TRBV18, the J gene TRBJ2-1; possible D gene TRBD1, 5 bases. CDR1 is KGHSH, CDR2 LQKENI, per germline. The V end lost 0 bases, the J end lost 2 bases, and 8 bases lay between the germline ends. This CDR3 region has 15 residues. Filled out from reference TRBV18 and TRBJ2-1, the complete variable domain reads NAGVMQNPRHLVRRRGQEARLRCSPMKGHSHVYWYRQLPEEGLKFMVYLQKENIIDESGMPKERFSAEFPKEGPSILRIQQVVRGDSAAYFCASSPPGPPYNEQFFGPGTRLTVL.

The chain recombines TRBV20-1 with TRBJ2-5; 7 bases line up with TRBD1. CDR3 length: 13 residues. Per the germline V gene, CDR1 is DFQATT and CDR2 is SNEGSKA (reference sequence). The junction had 7 bases not matched to a gene; V was cut back by 5 bases and J by 4 bases. In nucleotides, the CDR3 is TGCAGTGCTCATACAGGGGCAGGAGAGACCCAGTACTTC. Translated, it gives CSAHTGAGETQYF.

This clone came up many times. The gene calls are TRBV5-1 and TRBJ2-3; D is unclear. V dropped 4 bases and J dropped 6 bases, with 15 bases sitting between them. The CDR3 runs to 14 residues. Germline values: CDR1 SGHRS, CDR2 YFSETQ. The CDR3 sequence: CASSPGRLGDTQYF. The DNA for the CDR3 is TGCGCCAGCAGCCCTGGGCGCCTCGGGGATACGCAGTATTTT.

This clone has just a few counts. The J gene is TRBJ2-1, the V gene TRBV12-3 or TRBV12-4; 15 bases match TRBD2. This CDR3 region has 15 residues. V gave up 6 bases and J gave up 7 bases; unmatched junction bases: 4. The CDR3 here is CASSSGLAGGNEQFF. DNA of the CDR3: TGTGCCAGCAGCTCGGGACTAGCGGGAGGTAATGAGCAGTTCTTC.

This sequence joins TRBV5-1 and TRBJ1-2, with TRBD1 matching over 7 bases. V lost 1 base, J lost 2 bases, and 5 bases stayed unmatched. The V gene's germline CDR1 is SGHRS and CDR2 YFSETQ. CDR3 length: 15 amino acids. In DNA, the CDR3 is TGCGCCAGCAGCTTGTGTCCGACAGGGAACTATGGCTACACCTTC. It specifies CASSLCPTGNYGYTF.